This passage covers 18 T cell receptor beta chains from one sample sequenced in a study of beta chain features in type 1 diabetes. The authors reverse transcribed all of the isolated RNA, so sequencing captured expressed TCRB transcripts. The data were produced by immunoSEQ multiplex PCR, yet TCRdb's version contains in-frame clones alone and is incomplete. Among hundreds of thousands of clones, 11% to 15% were seen once, and the ten largest hold 0.035% to 0.045%. The sample comprised naive CD4+ T cells from blood. The source of these receptors is a man aged 30 to 45 in good health.

The chain recombines TRBV5-6 with TRBJ2-7; D might be TRBD1 or TRBD2, each matching 6 bases. The CDR3 is made up of 15 amino acids. Per the germline V gene, CDR1 is SGHDT and CDR2 is YYEEEE. V lost 4 bases to trimming and J lost 3 bases, with 17 bases between them. The CDR3 region has the DNA TGTGCCAGCAGCCCAACAGGGCGGGGCCGCTACGAGCAGTACGTC. It specifies CASSPTGRGRYEQYV.

This clone has a handful of counts. V gene TRBV25-1 combines with J gene TRBJ2-7; D gene unclear. Germline V gene data show CDR1 as MGHDK and CDR2 as SYGVNS. Trimming removed 1 base at V and 13 bases at J, with 23 bases between. The CDR3 runs 15 residues. The CDR3 is CASSEFKGPASERYF. CDR3 in DNA: TGTGCCAGCAGTGAATTCAAGGGCCCCGCCAGCGAACGATACTTC.

Concerning this clone: Sequence at one end of the junction differs from germline and may be a read error. The chain joins TRBV14 to TRBJ2-1; maybe TRBD2 (5 bases). Germline CDR1 SGHDN, CDR2 FVKESK. CDR3 length equals 13 residues. Here the CDR3 DNA reads TGTGCCAGCAGCCAAGCCCAGGATAGCGCCCCGATCTTC. Translated: CASSQAQDSAPIF.

At least ten counts were recorded for this clone. The chain has TRBV5-5 and TRBJ2-3, with TRBD2 matching 9 bases. V gave up 1 base and J gave up 4 bases; unmatched junction bases: 4. This CDR3 is built from 15 residues. Germline CDR1 and CDR2: SGHKS and YYEKEE (reference sequence). The CDR3 sequence: CASSLSTSGSDTQYF. The CDR3 coding sequence is TGTGCCAGCAGCTTGTCGACTAGCGGATCAGATACGCAGTATTTT.

The genes are TRBV30 and TRBJ2-1, with D possibly called TRBD1 or TRBD2 (5 bases each). The CDR3 length is 16 residues. From germline, CDR1 is GTSNPN and CDR2 SVGIG (reference sequence). V was shortened by 8 bases and J by 0 bases, with 20 bases between the two germline ends. The CDR3 here is CAGTRRRPSSYNEQFF. CDR3 DNA: TGTGCCGGGACCAGGAGGCGCCCTAGCTCCTACAATGAGCAGTTCTTC. Full variable domain (remainder filled in from reference TRBV30 and TRBJ2-1): SQTIHQWPATLVQPVGSPLSLECTVEGTSNPNLYWYRQAAGRGLQLLFYSVGIGQISSEVPQNLSASRPQDRQFILSSKKLLLSDSGFYLCAGTRRRPSSYNEQFFGPGTRLTVL.

This clone was detected only a few times. The chain carries TRBV7-2 and TRBJ1-1; weak D call: TRBD1 (5 bases). V was clipped by 1 base and J by 1 base, with 16 bases between them. Per germline, CDR1 SGHTA and CDR2 FQGNSA. The CDR3 is 17 amino acids. For the CDR3, the DNA is TGTGCCAGCAGCTTAGGAGGGGCCGGAGCTTGGAACACTGAAGCTTTCTTT. Translating gives CASSLGGAGAWNTEAFF.

The V and J genes are TRBV2 and TRBJ2-2, with TRBD2 as a possible D gene (5 bases). The CDR3 is 12 amino acids. CDR1 is SNHLY and CDR2 is FYNNEI in the germline V gene. V lost 7 bases, J lost 8 bases, and 11 bases lay in between. CDR3 bases: TGTGCCAGCACCCTAGTAGCGGGGGAGCTGTTTTTT. Translating gives CASTLVAGELFF.

This clone was seen more than once but under ten times. The chain is built from TRBV15 and TRBJ2-7, with D possibly being TRBD2 (6 bases). V lost 0 bases to trimming and J lost 4 bases, with 10 bases between them. CDR3 size: 14 residues. The germline V gene encodes CDR1 LNHNV and CDR2 YYDKDF (reference sequence). This CDR3 reads CATSREGGVYEQYV. CDR3 coding DNA: TGTGCCACCAGCAGAGAGGGGGGAGTATACGAGCAGTACGTC.

This chain links TRBV27 with TRBJ2-1; D is unresolved. The CDR3 spans 13 residues. Looked up from germline, CDR1 is MNHEY and CDR2 is SMNVEV (reference sequence). Trimming shortened V by 5 bases and J by 4 bases, and 9 bases separated the two germline ends. CDR3 coding DNA: TGTGCCAGCAGTCCCCGGCGATACAATGAGCAGTTCTTC. Protein sequence: CASSPRRYNEQFF.

Here the CDR3 reads CASGTLRTGRNYGYTF. The CDR3 region has the DNA TGTGCTAGTGGTACCCTTAGGACAGGGAGAAACTATGGCTACACCTTC. This chain connects TRBV12-5 to TRBJ1-2, with TRBD1 identical over 8 bases. Looked up from germline, CDR1 is LGHNT and CDR2 is FRNRAP. The CDR3 has 16 residues. Trimming cost V 5 bases and J 2 bases; bases outside gene matches: 10.

The chain uses TRBV2 and TRBJ1-5; no firm D call. The CDR3 is 14 amino acids. The germline gives CDR1 SNHLY, CDR2 FYNNEI. Between the trimmed V and J ends, which lost 4 bases and 2 bases, there was a span of 9 bases. In DNA, the CDR3 is TGTGCCAGCAGTGCGATTCTGGGCAATCAGCCCCAGCATTTT. Its protein product is CASSAILGNQPQHF.

The chain couples TRBV15 to TRBJ2-3; unclear D gene. Germline-derived CDR1 and CDR2 are LNHNV and YYDKDF (reference sequence). The CDR3 is made up of 12 amino acids. V gave up 3 bases and J gave up 14 bases, with 15 bases separating them. In DNA, the CDR3 is TGTGCCACCAGCAGTCCGGACGGCCAGCGGTATTTT. It encodes CATSSPDGQRYF.

This clone was counted ten times or more. The V and J genes are TRBV7-9 and TRBJ2-1, with a weak D call TRBD1 (6 bases). Germline loops: CDR1 SEHNR, CDR2 FQNEAQ (reference sequence). V lost 4 bases to trimming and J lost 5 bases, with 15 bases between them. This CDR3 contains 15 residues. The CDR3 sequence: CASSSLDRIHNEQFF. In DNA, the CDR3 is TGTGCCAGCAGCTCCCTGGACAGAATCCACAATGAGCAGTTCTTC.

The table lists this clone with a few counts. The chain recombines TRBV5-4 with TRBJ2-5, with D perhaps matching TRBD2 (6 bases). This CDR3 contains 13 residues. CDR1 and CDR2 (germline): SGHNT, YYREEE (reference sequence). Trimming stripped 8 bases from V and 4 bases from J, with 15 bases between. The CDR3 region is CASALAKGETQYF. CDR3 sequence (DNA): TGTGCCAGTGCCCTAGCGAAAGGAGAGACCCAGTACTTC.

In its sample, this clone was seen a few times. This sequence joins TRBV18 and TRBJ2-5; 7 nucleotides agree with TRBD2. This CDR3 has 13 residues. The germline gives CDR1 KGHSH, CDR2 LQKENI. Trimming at V came to 5 bases and at J to 5 bases, leaving 5 bases not matched to a gene. The CDR3 DNA reads as TGTGCCAGCTCAACAAGCGGGACCGAGACCCAGTACTTC. Amino acids: CASSTSGTETQYF.

CDR3 DNA sequence: TGTGCCAGCAGCGTAGACAGGGTTTGGGGACCCTACACCTTC. It is translated as CASSVDRVWGPYTF. The rearrangement links TRBV9 to TRBJ1-2, with a tentative D call TRBD1 (6 bases). The CDR3 covers 14 residues. Looked up from germline, CDR1 is SGDLS and CDR2 is YYNGEE. V shed 0 bases and J shed 10 bases, with 16 bases lying between them.

Worth noting for this clone: The sample has other DNA sequences that encode this CDR3 too. The chain has TRBV5-1 and TRBJ2-1; TRBD2 matches at 10 bases. Germline V CDR1 and CDR2: SGHRS, YFSETQ. The junction had 2 bases not matched to a gene; V was cut back by 4 bases and J by 1 base. The CDR3 consists of 15 residues. Here the CDR3 DNA reads TGCGCCAGCAGCCCAGCGGGGGGGTCCTACAATGAGCAGTTCTTC. Its translation: CASSPAGGSYNEQFF. Full variable domain (missing parts from reference TRBV5-1 and TRBJ2-1): KAGVTQTPRYLIKTRGQQVTLSCSPISGHRSVSWYQQTPGQGLQFLFEYFSETQRNKGNFPGRFSGRQFSNSRSEMNVSTLELGDSALYLCASSPAGGSYNEQFFGPGTRLTVL.

The genes are TRBV10-1 and TRBJ1-2; D gene unclear. From germline, CDR1 is WNHNN and CDR2 SYGVQD (reference sequence). This CDR3 is 16 amino acids long. With 10 bases removed from V and 8 bases from J, the gap between germline ends came to 29 bases. The CDR3 coding sequence is TGCGCCACCTGGGCTCCCTTGCATCTGCGGTCATTCGGCTACACCTTC. Translation gives CATWAPLHLRSFGYTF.